What follows is one T cell receptor (beta chain) and its context. Its antigen target is currently unknown. Within one base of it there is no much larger clone, and no base qualities were kept. Blood samples were collected up to 4 times in the first month after transplant and then at least monthly when available. The protocol used for the library was the immunoSEQ multiplex PCR assay. High-throughput TCR-beta CDR3 sequencing of genomic DNA from most patients was performed by Adaptive Biotechnologies. The authors' pipeline ran thus. Adaptive's ImmunoSEQ software supplied the TCR sequencing data for roughly 17 patients, while MiXCR and VDJtools were used to process a few other patients. CDR3 nucleotide sequences shared by donor and recipient were removed because the origin of these sequences could not be assigned. To count as alloreactive, a clone needed at least 2-fold expansion over unstimulated cells and a minimum CFSE-low frequency of 0.002% (template counts) or 0.001% (read counts). A clone was considered mappable if detected in the sequenced pre-transplant spleen, lymph node, or MLR CFSE-low populations of the donor or recipient. Cumulative frequency of alloreactive clones was calculated as a percentage of all sequences weighted by copy number. This immuneACCESS table, as held by TCRdb, lists in-frame sequences with V and J called but not all clones. Of the missing ones, under half trace to an unresolved V gene in checked studies; the others have no known cause. That table furnishes V, J and clone size, whereas the DNA furnished D and trimming. Across this sample there are 95,000 to 100,000 clones, with around 86% seen only once. Clones ranked in the top ten supply roughly 1.4% of the sample.

The data were obtained in a study of graft-versus-host responses after intestinal transplantation (dated by TCRdb to the early 2020s). Regarding the research as a whole: The transplants that recipients got were multivisceral, liver-intestinal, or isolated intestinal. To identify alloreactive clones, pre-transplant mixed lymphocyte reaction products were sequenced and then compared with unstimulated pre-transplant donor and recipient T cells. The cohort enrolled some 23 intestinal transplant recipients, one of whom was a retransplant, and a few patients without pretransplant specimens were excluded. All recipients received anti-thymocyte globulin induction followed by maintenance tacrolimus and steroids for approximately 3 years. Donor T cell macrochimerism was defined as a peak of at least 4% donor T cells among recipient peripheral blood mononuclear cells. Rather than being sequenced by the commercial service, samples from three later patients were sequenced in-house on an Illumina MiSeq and processed with MiXCR. After intestinal transplantation, graft-versus-host and host-versus-graft alloreactive T cell clones in the graft, circulation and bone marrow were tracked using bulk TCR-beta CDR3 sequencing. General conclusions and limits of the study: The conclusions were limited by the relatively low number and heterogeneity of the intestinal transplant patients. High GvH to HvG T cell clonal ratios were observed in the allografts of patients with donor T cell macrochimerism. GvH clones were detected in recipient bone marrow, and some appeared earlier in ileal mucosa or blood, consistent with an intestinal mucosal origin. Early after transplant, peak levels of circulating GvH clones were associated with declines in HvG clones.

The CDR3 holds 13 amino acids from the cysteine to the phenylalanine. The retained sequence is limited to the CDR3, 39 bases, with the frame set at the first base. CDR1 and CDR2 are read off the germline V gene as SNHLY and FYNNEI. A distance of 5 bases separates the germline ends of V and J, which lose 1 base and 4 bases respectively. The sequence is built from TRBV2 and TRBJ2-1, with an unclear D gene assignment. The receptor was isolated from a human patient who received an intestinal transplant, so some T cells may come from the graft donor. Sample: PBMCs, taken 255 days after intestinal transplant. The sequence in DNA is TGTGCCAGCAGTGAAGGTCTTTACAATGAGCAGTTCTTC. This is translated as CASSEGLYNEQFF.